The clone carrying this T cell receptor (beta chain) was found a few times. This sample is part of a study of blood T cells in healthy people across ages. A second 7 to 11 cycle PCR used barcoded and J-beta primers. Each CDR3 protein gets one entry after TCRdb re-called the 5' RACE reads with MiXCR. The table records over a million distinct CDR3 sequences, 35% to 45% of them present only once. CDR1 is MGHRA and CDR2 is YSYEKL in the germline V gene. V gave up 5 bases and J gave up 7 bases, with 15 bases separating them. The CDR3 runs to 14 residues. The chain employs TRBV4-1 and TRBJ1-5; no clear D gene. The sequence derives from a woman aged 18-29 years in good health. The sample was blood. The chain's CDR3 is CASSFWVGEQPQHF. The CDR3 nucleotides are TGCGCCAGCAGCTTTTGGGTAGGCGAACAGCCCCAGCATTTT.